This T cell receptor beta chain was documented in a study of cytomegalovirus exposure and HLA in healthy donors. Looking at the study overall: Prior work identified 95 million to 120 million unique TCR beta sequences in around 170 million T cells.

A word on this clone: Its antigen remains unidentified.

The study, taken as a whole, reports: With later analysis, a missense DCLRE1C variant became linked to TCR beta V- and J-gene trimming.

Germline CDR1 is LNHDA and CDR2 is SQIVND (reference sequence). The length of the CDR3 is 15 residues. V was shortened by 3 bases and J by 4 bases, with 15 bases between the two germline ends. Researchers ran the PCR with 60 Vbeta and 13 Jbeta primers. Clones were read by immunoSEQ multiplex PCR, and TCRdb kept only the in-frame ones, dropping some. The sample includes some 92,000 clones, under 85% of them seen just once. The rearrangement joins TRBV19 to TRBJ1-1; D is possibly TRBD1 (6 bases). The sample taken for sequencing was PBMCs. The clonotype was recovered from a young man in good health and CMV-seronegative. CDR3 region: CASSMGAGHGTEAFF. The CDR3 DNA follows: TGTGCCAGTAGTATGGGGGCAGGGCACGGCACTGAAGCTTTCTTT.